These 18 T cell receptor beta chains originate from one sample sequenced in a study of tumor and adjacent non-tumor tissue in lung cancer. TCRbeta libraries were built with three rounds of nested PCR, modified from ARM-PCR. In TCRdb, the multiplex PCR reads were re-called with MiXCR into one record per CDR3 protein. The sample shows more than 85,000 distinct CDR3 sequences, over 55% of them seen only once. The template was RNA from unsorted bulk tissue. Distant lung tissue was collected more than 3 cm away from the tumor edge. Specimen: distant non-tumor lung tissue. The receptors stem from a man aged 55 to 70 with non-small cell lung cancer.

A word on this clonotype: One junction end does not reproduce the germline sequence, and a read error may be involved. The chain has TRBV11-3 and TRBJ2-1; 9 bases fit TRBD2. Germline V gene lookup returns CDR1 SGHNT and CDR2 YENEEA. CDR3 length: 14 amino acids. CDR3 in DNA: TGTGACAGCAGCTGGGAAGGACTAGCGAATGAGCAGCTCTTT. Translated: CDSSWEGLANEQLF. Full variable domain (outside the CDR3, taken from reference TRBV11-3 and TRBJ2-1): EAGVVQSPRYKIIEKKQPVAFWCNPISGHNTLYWYLQNLGQGPELLIRYENEEAVDDSQLPKDRFSAERLKGVDSTLKIQPAELGDSAVYLCDSSWEGLANEQLFGPGTRLTVL.

This clonotype was counted a few times. The junction shows a germline mismatch at one end, possibly a read error. The gene calls are TRBV11-2 and TRBJ2-1; D call uncertain. Germline-derived CDR1 and CDR2 are SGHAT and FQNNGV. The CDR3 length is 12 residues. The DNA of the CDR3 is TGTGCCAGTAGCTTTGCTTACTATGAGCAGTTCTTC. This gives the protein CASSFAYYEQFF.

Worth noting for this clonotype: Just one base apart from a much larger clone, this may be a read error. The V gene is TRBV7-8, the J gene TRBJ2-7; 9 bases align to TRBD2. The CDR3 spans 15 residues. V lost 4 bases to trimming and J lost 7 bases; unmatched junction nucleotides: 11. CDR1 is SGHVS, CDR2 FQNEAQ, per germline. The CDR3 protein is CASSSRGRARVEQYF. The DNA of the CDR3 is TGTGCCAGCAGCTCGCGCGGGAGGGCCCGGGTTGAGCAGTACTTC.

Comments on this clonotype: The junction departs from the called germline gene at one end, perhaps through a read error. The genes are TRBV6-1 and TRBJ2-3; D is uncertain. The CDR3 spans 12 residues. Per germline, CDR1 MNHNS and CDR2 SASEGT. The CDR3 bases are TGTGCCAACAGCATCTGGGCAGATACGCAGTGTTTT. Translation gives CANSIWADTQCF.

This clonotype was seen ten or more times. The chain carries TRBV29-1 and TRBJ2-3, with D maybe TRBD1 (7 bases). CDR3 size: 14 residues. Trimming removed 1 base at V and 3 bases at J, with 11 bases between. Germline CDR1 and CDR2: SQVTM and ANQGSEA. CDR3 nucleotide sequence: TGCAGCGTTGAAGTGACAGGGAGGACAGATACGCAGTATTTT. This sequence encodes CSVEVTGRTDTQYF.

This clonotype appeared once. A read error is possible here, since a much larger clone lies one base away. The chain carries TRBV7-9 and TRBJ1-2, with D uncertain. Germline V gives CDR1 SEHNR, CDR2 FQNEAQ (reference sequence). V lost 5 bases and J 5 bases, leaving 15 bases between the germline ends. This CDR3 contains 14 residues. The CDR3 nucleotides are TGTGCCAGCAGCACGCCCATTCAGCCGTATGGCTACACCTTC. This encodes CASSTPIQPYGYTF.

This clonotype showed up just once. V gene TRBV11-3 combines with J gene TRBJ2-1; unclear D gene. V was trimmed by 0 bases and J by 10 bases, leaving 13 bases between them. Germline assignment: CDR1 SGHNT and CDR2 YENEEA. The CDR3 consists of 14 residues. Here the CDR3 DNA reads TGTGCCAGCAGCTTAGAATCACTATCCAGCGAGCAGTTCTTC. It encodes CASSLESLSSEQFF.

This clonotype was seen repeatedly, ten times or more. A much larger clone lies a single base off, so this may be a read error. The chain combines TRBV6-2 or TRBV6-3 with TRBJ2-7; tentative D call: TRBD2 (6 bases). The CDR3 length is 13 residues. Germline V gene data show CDR1 as MNHEY and CDR2 as SVGEGT. CDR3: CASGSGATYKQYF. The CDR3 DNA reads TGTGCCAGCGGGTCGGGAGCTACCTACAAGCAGTACTTC.

To note about this clonotype: In this CDR3 the conserved last residue, phenylalanine or tryptophan, is missing, so a read error is likely. The CDR3: CASSQPSAPEQFL. In DNA form, the CDR3 reads TGCGCCAGCAGCCAACCCTCGGCCCCTGAGCAGTTCTTA. The chain joins TRBV11-3 to TRBJ2-1; D gene ambiguous. The CDR3 has 13 residues. The germline V gene encodes CDR1 SGHNT and CDR2 YENEEA.

As concerns this clonotype: A much larger clonotype is one base distant, so this may be a read error. The chain has TRBV7-9 and TRBJ2-1, with TRBD2 identical over 7 bases. CDR1 SEHNR and CDR2 FQNEAQ come from the germline V gene (reference sequence). This CDR3 spans 18 amino acids. Losses at the gene ends were 5 bases for V and 4 bases for J; bases not matched to a gene: 17. The CDR3 bases are TGTGCCAGCAGCCCAGACACAACCGGGATTAGCGGGTACAATGAGCAGTTCTTC. Residues: CASSPDTTGISGYNEQFF.

A few counts support this clonotype. The chain joins TRBV7-9 to TRBJ2-1, with 7 bases lining up with TRBD2. V shed 2 bases and J 4 bases; nucleotides not matched to a gene: 5. Germline V gives CDR1 SEHNR, CDR2 FQNEAQ (reference sequence). There are 15 residues in the CDR3. CDR3 in DNA: TGTGCCAGCAGCTTAATTGCGGGAGTGTACAATGAGCAGTTCTTC. Its translation: CASSLIAGVYNEQFF.

Worth noting for this clonotype: Compared with germline, one end of the junction differs, possibly owing to a read error. This chain joins TRBV5-5 and TRBJ2-7; D is perhaps TRBD2 (5 bases). CDR1 is SGHKS and CDR2 is YYEKEE in the germline V gene (reference sequence). The CDR3 totals 14 residues. In DNA, the CDR3 is TGTGCCAGCAGCTACCCCGAGGGATACCGAGAGCAATACTTC. The encoded protein is CASSYPEGYREQYF. The full variable domain, with the rest looked up from reference TRBV5-5 and TRBJ2-7, is DAGVTQSPTHLIKTRGQQVTLRCSPISGHKSVSWYQQVLGQGPQFIFQYYEKEERGRGNFPDRFSARQFPNYSSELNVNALLLGDSALYLCASSYPEGYREQYFGPGTRLTVT.

The V and J genes are TRBV20-1 and TRBJ2-7, with D hard to call. The germline V gene has CDR1 DFQATT and CDR2 SNEGSKA (reference sequence). The CDR3 extends over 13 amino acids. V gave up 6 bases and J gave up 2 bases, with 14 bases separating them. For the CDR3, the DNA is TGCAGTGCGGGCGCCGTGGCGGCCTACGAGCAGTACTTC. Translation gives CSAGAVAAYEQYF.

To note about this clonotype: This sequence may be a read error, since a much larger clone differs from it by one base. The J gene is TRBJ2-5, the V gene TRBV5-6; tentatively, D is TRBD1 (6 bases). Between the trimmed V and J ends, which lost 3 bases and 5 bases, there was a span of 14 bases. The CDR3 has 14 amino acids. Germline CDR1 and CDR2: SGHDT and YYEEEE. The CDR3, as DNA: TGTGCCAGCAGCTCCCCGAACAGGGTGGAGACCCAGTACTTC. Residues: CASSSPNRVETQYF. The whole variable domain, filled in from reference TRBV5-6 and TRBJ2-5, reads DAGVTQSPTHLIKTRGQQVTLRCSPKSGHDTVSWYQQALGQGPQFIFQYYEEEERQRGNFPDRFSGHQFPNYSSELNVNALLLGDSALYLCASSSPNRVETQYFGPGTRLLVL.

There are a few counts of this clonotype. Being one base from a much bigger clone, this may be a read error. This chain connects TRBV5-1 to TRBJ2-3; D is undetermined. The germline V gene encodes CDR1 SGHRS and CDR2 YFSETQ. This CDR3 comprises 14 residues. The CDR3 sequence: CASSLGHNTDTHYF. The CDR3 nucleotides are TGCGCCAGCAGCTTGGGGCATAACACAGATACGCACTATTTT.

To note about this clonotype: A read error is likely, as this CDR3 ends without the conserved phenylalanine or tryptophan. CDR3 bases: TGTGCCAGTAGACTCGGGACGCCCCAAGAGACCCAGTACATC. As protein: CASRLGTPQETQYI. The rearrangement links TRBV6-5 to TRBJ2-5; either TRBD1 or TRBD2 may supply D (5 bases each). Trimming took off 9 bases at V and 1 base at J, with 15 bases between the two ends. The CDR3 runs to 14 residues. From germline, CDR1 is MNHEY and CDR2 SVGAGI.

At least ten counts were recorded for this clonotype. The chain carries TRBV5-1 and TRBJ2-3; 9 nucleotides line up with TRBD2. Germline V gene sequence: CDR1 SGHRS, CDR2 YFSETQ. The CDR3 loop spans 17 amino acids. The V segment lost 2 bases and the J segment 0 bases; nucleotides outside the gene matches: 7. The CDR3: CASSFFPTSGSTDTQYF. CDR3 sequence (DNA): TGCGCCAGCAGCTTCTTTCCTACTAGCGGGAGCACAGATACGCAGTATTTT. The full variable domain, in which reference TRBV5-1 and TRBJ2-3 provide the parts outside the CDR3, is KAGVTQTPRYLIKTRGQQVTLSCSPISGHRSVSWYQQTPGQGLQFLFEYFSETQRNKGNFPGRFSGRQFSNSRSEMNVSTLELGDSALYLCASSFFPTSGSTDTQYFGPGTRLTVL.

As to this clonotype: A much larger clone differs by one base, so this may be a read error. The CDR3 does not close with the conserved phenylalanine or tryptophan, likely indicating a read error. This chain links TRBV5-1 with TRBJ1-1, with TRBD1 matching over 12 bases. There are 19 residues in the CDR3. With 4 bases clipped from V and 2 bases from J, the junction kept 15 bases outside the gene matches. Germline CDR1 reads SGHRS; CDR2 reads YFSETQ. Here the CDR3 reads CASSAGTGGSRSRNTEAFS. CDR3 DNA: TGCGCCAGCAGCGCCGGGACAGGGGGCTCACGGTCCCGTAACACTGAAGCTTTCTCT.